This T cell receptor beta chain was sequenced during a study of blood T cell repertoires in COVID-19. Looking at the study overall: Acute and convalescent COVID-19 samples came from the United States, Italy and Spain.

CDR1 SGHKS and CDR2 YYEKEE come from the germline V gene (reference sequence). Trimming removed 4 bases from V and 5 bases from J; junction bases left unmatched: 9. The CDR3 is 15 residues long. Authors' processing steps: Estimation of nucleated cell counts relied on the amplification of reference gene primers. The data were produced by immunoSEQ multiplex PCR, yet TCRdb's version contains in-frame clones alone and is incomplete. V, J and clone size are taken as reported in that table, and D and trimming were inferred from the DNA itself. The sample includes around 320,000 clones, 85% to 90% of them seen just once. Categorization into cohorts depended on clinical history that participants reported. Before they entered the study, exposed participants had met a COVID-19 case within 2 weeks.

This clonotype originated in a woman aged 45-65 years who had been exposed to COVID-19. The chain is built from TRBV5-5 and TRBJ1-1, with 9 bases identical to TRBD1. Sequencing was carried out using PBMCs or T cells enriched from blood (not recorded which). CDR3 region: CASSVLQGARTEAFF. Here the CDR3 DNA reads TGTGCCAGCAGCGTCCTACAGGGGGCAAGGACTGAAGCTTTCTTT.